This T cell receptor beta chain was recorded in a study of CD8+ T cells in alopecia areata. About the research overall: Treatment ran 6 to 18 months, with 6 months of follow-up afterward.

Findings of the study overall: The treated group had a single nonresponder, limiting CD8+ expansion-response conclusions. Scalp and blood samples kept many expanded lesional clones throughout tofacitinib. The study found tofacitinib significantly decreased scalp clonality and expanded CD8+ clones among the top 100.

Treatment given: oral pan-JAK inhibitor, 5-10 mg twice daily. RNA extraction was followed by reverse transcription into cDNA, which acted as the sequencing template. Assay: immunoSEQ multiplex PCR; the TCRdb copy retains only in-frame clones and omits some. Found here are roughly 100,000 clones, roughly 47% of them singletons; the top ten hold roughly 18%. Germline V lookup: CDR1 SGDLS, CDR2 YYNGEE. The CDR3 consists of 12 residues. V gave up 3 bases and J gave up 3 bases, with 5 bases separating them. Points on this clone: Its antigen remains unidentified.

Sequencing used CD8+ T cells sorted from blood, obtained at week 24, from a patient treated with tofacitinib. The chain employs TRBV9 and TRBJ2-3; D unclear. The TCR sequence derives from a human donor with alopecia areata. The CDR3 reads CASSGMTDTQYF. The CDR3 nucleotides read TGTGCCAGCAGCGGCATGACAGATACGCAGTATTTT.